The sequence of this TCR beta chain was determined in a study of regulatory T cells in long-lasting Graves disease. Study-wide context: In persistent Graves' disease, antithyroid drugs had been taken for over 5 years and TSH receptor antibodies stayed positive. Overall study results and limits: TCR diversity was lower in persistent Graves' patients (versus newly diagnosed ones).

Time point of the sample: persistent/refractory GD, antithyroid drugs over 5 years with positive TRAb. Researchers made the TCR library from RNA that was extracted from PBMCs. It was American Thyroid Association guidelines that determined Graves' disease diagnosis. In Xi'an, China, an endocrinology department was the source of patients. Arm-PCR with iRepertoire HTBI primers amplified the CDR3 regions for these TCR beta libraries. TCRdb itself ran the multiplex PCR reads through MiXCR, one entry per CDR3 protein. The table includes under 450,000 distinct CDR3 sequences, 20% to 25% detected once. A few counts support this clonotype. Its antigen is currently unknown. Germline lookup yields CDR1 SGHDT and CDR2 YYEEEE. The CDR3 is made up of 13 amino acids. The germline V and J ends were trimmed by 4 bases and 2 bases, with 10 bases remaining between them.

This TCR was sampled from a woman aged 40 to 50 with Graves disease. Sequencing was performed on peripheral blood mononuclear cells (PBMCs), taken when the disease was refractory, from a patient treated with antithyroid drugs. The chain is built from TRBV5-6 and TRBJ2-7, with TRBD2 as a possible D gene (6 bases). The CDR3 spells CASSRGNPYEQYF. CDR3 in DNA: TGTGCCAGCAGCCGCGGGAACCCCTACGAGCAGTACTTC. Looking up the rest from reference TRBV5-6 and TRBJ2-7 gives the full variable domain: DAGVTQSPTHLIKTRGQQVTLRCSPKSGHDTVSWYQQALGQGPQFIFQYYEEEERQRGNFPDRFSGHQFPNYSSELNVNALLLGDSALYLCASSRGNPYEQYFGPGTRLTVT.